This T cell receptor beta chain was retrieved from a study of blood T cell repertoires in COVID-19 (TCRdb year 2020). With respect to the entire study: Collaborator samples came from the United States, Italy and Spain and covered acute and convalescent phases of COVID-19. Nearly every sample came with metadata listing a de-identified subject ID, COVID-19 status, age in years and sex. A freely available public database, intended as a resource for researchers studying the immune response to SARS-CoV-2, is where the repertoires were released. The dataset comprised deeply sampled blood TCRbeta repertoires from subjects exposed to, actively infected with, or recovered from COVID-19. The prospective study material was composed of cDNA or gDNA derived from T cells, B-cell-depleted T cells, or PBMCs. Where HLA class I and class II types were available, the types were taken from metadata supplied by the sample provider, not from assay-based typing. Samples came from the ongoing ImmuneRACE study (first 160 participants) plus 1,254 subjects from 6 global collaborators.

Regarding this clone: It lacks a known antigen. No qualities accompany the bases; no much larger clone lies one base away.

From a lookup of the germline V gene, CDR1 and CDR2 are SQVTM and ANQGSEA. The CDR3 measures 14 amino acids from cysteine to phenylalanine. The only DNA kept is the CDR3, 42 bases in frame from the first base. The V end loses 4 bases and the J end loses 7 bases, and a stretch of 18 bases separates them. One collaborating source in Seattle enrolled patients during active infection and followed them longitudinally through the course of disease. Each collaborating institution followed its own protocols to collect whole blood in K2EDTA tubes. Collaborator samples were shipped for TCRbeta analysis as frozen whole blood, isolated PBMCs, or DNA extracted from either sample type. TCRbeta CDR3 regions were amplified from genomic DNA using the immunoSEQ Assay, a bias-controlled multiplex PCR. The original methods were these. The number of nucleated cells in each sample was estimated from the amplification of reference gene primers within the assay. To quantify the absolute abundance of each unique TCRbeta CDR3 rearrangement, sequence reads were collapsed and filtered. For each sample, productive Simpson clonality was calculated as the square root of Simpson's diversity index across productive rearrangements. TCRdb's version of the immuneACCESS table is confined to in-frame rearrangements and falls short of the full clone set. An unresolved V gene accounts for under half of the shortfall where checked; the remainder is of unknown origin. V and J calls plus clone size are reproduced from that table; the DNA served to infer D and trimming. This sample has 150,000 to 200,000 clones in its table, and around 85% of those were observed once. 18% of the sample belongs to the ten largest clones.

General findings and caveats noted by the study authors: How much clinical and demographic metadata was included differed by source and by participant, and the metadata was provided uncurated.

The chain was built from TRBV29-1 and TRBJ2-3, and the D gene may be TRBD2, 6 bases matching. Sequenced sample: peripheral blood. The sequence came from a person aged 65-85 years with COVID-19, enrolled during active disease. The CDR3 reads CSVGGGVGAHTQYF. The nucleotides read TGCAGCGTTGGTGGCGGGGTCGGAGCCCATACGCAGTATTTT.